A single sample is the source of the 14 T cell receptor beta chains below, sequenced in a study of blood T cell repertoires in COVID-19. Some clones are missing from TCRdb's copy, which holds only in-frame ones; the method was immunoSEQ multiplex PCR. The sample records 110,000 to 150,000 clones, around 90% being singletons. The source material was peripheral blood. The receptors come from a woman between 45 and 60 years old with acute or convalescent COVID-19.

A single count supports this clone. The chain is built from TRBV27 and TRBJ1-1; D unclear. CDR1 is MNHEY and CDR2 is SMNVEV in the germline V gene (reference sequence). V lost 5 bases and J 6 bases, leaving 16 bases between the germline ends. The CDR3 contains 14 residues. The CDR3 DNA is TGTGCCAGCAGTCGAGACGACAAGATTGCTGAAGCTTTCTTT. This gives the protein CASSRDDKIAEAFF.

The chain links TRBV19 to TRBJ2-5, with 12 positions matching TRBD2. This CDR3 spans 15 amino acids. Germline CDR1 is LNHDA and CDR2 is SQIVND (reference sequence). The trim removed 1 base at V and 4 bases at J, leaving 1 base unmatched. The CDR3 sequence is CASSIGLAGVETQYF. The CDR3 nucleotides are TGTGCCAGTAGTATAGGACTAGCGGGAGTAGAGACCCAGTACTTC.

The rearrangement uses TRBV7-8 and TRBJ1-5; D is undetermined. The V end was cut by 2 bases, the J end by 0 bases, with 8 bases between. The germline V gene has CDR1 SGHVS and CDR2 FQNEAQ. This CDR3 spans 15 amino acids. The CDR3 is CASSLQVVSNQPQHF. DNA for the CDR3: TGTGCCAGCAGCTTACAGGTAGTTAGCAATCAGCCCCAGCATTTT.

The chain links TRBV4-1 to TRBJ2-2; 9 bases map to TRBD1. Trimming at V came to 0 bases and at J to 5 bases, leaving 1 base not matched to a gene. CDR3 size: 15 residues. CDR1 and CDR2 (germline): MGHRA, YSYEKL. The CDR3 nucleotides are TGCGCCAGCAGCCAAGAGACAGGGGGTACCGGGGAGCTGTTTTTT. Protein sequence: CASSQETGGTGELFF.

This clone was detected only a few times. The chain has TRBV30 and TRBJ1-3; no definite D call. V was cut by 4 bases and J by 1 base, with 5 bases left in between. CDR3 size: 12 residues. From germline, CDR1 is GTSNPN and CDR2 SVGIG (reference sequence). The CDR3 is CAWKRSGNTIYF. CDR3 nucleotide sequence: TGTGCCTGGAAACGGTCTGGAAACACCATATATTTT.

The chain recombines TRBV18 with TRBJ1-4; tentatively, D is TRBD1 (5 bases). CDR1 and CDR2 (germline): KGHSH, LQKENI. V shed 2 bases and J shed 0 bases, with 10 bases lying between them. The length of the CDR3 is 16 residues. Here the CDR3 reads CASSPGQTATNEKLFF. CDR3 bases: TGTGCCAGCTCACCAGGGCAGACAGCAACTAATGAAAAACTGTTTTTT.

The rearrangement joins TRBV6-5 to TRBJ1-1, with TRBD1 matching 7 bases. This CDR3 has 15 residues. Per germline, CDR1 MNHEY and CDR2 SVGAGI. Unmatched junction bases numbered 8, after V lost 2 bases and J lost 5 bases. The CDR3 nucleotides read TGTGCCAGCAGTTACGGACGGACAGGCGGAACTGAAGCTTTCTTT. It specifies CASSYGRTGGTEAFF.

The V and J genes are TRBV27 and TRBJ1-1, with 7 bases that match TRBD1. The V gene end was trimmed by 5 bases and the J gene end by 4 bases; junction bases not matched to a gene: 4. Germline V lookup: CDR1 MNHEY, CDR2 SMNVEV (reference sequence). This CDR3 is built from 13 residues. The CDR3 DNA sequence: TGTGCCAGCAGTCAACAGGGGCGCACTGAAGCTTTCTTT. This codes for CASSQQGRTEAFF.

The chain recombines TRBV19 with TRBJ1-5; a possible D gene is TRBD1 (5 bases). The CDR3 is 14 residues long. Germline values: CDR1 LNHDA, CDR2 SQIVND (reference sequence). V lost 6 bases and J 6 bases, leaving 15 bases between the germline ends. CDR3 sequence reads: CASSYPGGTQPQHF. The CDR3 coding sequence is TGTGCCAGTAGCTATCCCGGAGGGACTCAGCCCCAGCATTTT. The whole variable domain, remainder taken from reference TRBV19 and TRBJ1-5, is DGGITQSPKYLFRKEGQNVTLSCEQNLNHDAMYWYRQDPGQGLRLIYYSQIVNDFQKGDIAEGYSVSREKKESFPLTVTSAQKNPTAFYLCASSYPGGTQPQHFGDGTRLSIL.

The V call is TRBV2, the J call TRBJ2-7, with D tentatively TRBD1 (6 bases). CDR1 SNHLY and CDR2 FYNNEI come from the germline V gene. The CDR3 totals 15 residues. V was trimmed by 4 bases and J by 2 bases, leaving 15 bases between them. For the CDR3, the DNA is TGTGCCAGCAGTGCCTACCAGGGGCCTGCCTACGAGCAGTACTTC. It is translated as CASSAYQGPAYEQYF.

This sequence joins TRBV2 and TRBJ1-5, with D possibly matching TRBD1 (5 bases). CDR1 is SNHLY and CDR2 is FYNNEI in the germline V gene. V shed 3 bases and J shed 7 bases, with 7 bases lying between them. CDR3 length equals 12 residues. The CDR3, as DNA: TGTGCCAGCAGTGATCAGGGACAGCCCCAGCATTTT. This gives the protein CASSDQGQPQHF.

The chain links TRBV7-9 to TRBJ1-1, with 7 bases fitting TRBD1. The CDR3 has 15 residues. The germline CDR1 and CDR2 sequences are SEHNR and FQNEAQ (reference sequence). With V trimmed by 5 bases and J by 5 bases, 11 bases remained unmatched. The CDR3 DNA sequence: TGTGCCAGCAGCCCACCAGGGGGAAAGACGACTGAAGCTTTCTTT. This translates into CASSPPGGKTTEAFF.

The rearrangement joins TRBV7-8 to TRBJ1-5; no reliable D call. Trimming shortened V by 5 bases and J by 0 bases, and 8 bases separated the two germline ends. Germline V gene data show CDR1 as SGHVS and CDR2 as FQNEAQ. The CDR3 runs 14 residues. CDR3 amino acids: CASSIEFSNQPQHF. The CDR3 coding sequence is TGTGCCAGCAGCATCGAGTTTAGCAATCAGCCCCAGCATTTT.

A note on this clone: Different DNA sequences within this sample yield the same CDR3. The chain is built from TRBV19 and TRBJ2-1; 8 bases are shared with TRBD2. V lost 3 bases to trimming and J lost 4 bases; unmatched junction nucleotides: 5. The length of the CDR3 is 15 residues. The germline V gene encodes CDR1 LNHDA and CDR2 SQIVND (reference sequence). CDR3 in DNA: TGTGCCAGTAGTATCGGGACTAGTGTATACAATGAGCAGTTCTTC. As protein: CASSIGTSVYNEQFF. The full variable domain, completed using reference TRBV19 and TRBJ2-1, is DGGITQSPKYLFRKEGQNVTLSCEQNLNHDAMYWYRQDPGQGLRLIYYSQIVNDFQKGDIAEGYSVSREKKESFPLTVTSAQKNPTAFYLCASSIGTSVYNEQFFGPGTRLTVL.